These 18 T cell receptor beta chains share one sample of origin, sequenced in a study of control samples from healthy donors and cancer patients. TCRdb's copy holds only in-frame clones and misses some; the assay was immunoSEQ multiplex PCR. Among roughly 160,000 clones listed, almost 90% were seen once. Sequencing used blood. The origin of the receptors is a young woman in good health.

CDR3: CASSVEAGQGRTGELFF. The CDR3 DNA reads TGTGCCAGCAGCGTAGAGGCCGGGCAGGGGCGGACCGGGGAGCTGTTTTTT. The chain uses TRBV9 and TRBJ2-2; tentative D call: TRBD1 (6 bases). Germline CDR1 SGDLS, CDR2 YYNGEE. V lost 0 bases and J lost 5, with 17 bases in between. CDR3 length: 17 amino acids.

The chain has TRBV3-1 (or the pseudogene TRBV3-2) and TRBJ1-5, with 8 bases fitting TRBD1. The germline V gene encodes CDR1 LGHDT and CDR2 YNNKEL (reference sequence). The CDR3 is made up of 16 amino acids. Unmatched junction bases numbered 8, after V lost 1 base and J lost 6 bases. For the CDR3, the DNA is TGTGCCAGCAGCCAAGGACCAGGGGGCCAAGGTCAGCCCCAGCATTTT. Its protein product is CASSQGPGGQGQPQHF.

The rearrangement joins TRBV6-1 to TRBJ1-1; 8 positions agree with TRBD1. CDR3 length: 17 residues. V was clipped by 1 base and J by 0 bases; unmatched bases: 7. Germline CDR1 reads MNHNS; CDR2 reads SASEGT. The CDR3 nucleotides read TGTGCCAGCAGTGAAGGTCCCGGGACAGGTTTGAACACTGAAGCTTTCTTT. This codes for CASSEGPGTGLNTEAFF.

J is TRBJ1-1 and V is TRBV19; a weak D match, TRBD1 (5 bases). Germline-derived CDR1 and CDR2 are LNHDA and SQIVND (reference sequence). V dropped 3 bases and J dropped 5 bases, with 13 bases sitting between them. The CDR3 covers 14 residues. The CDR3 sequence: CASSILREGTEAFF. Here the CDR3 DNA reads TGTGCCAGTAGTATTCTCAGGGAGGGAACTGAAGCTTTCTTT.

The chain is built from TRBV9 and TRBJ1-2; D is ambiguous. The CDR3 spans 14 residues. V dropped 0 bases and J dropped 5 bases, with 11 bases sitting between them. The V gene's germline CDR1 is SGDLS and CDR2 YYNGEE. The CDR3 protein is CASSVGRGVYGYTF. CDR3 DNA sequence: TGTGCCAGCAGCGTAGGGCGCGGGGTTTATGGCTACACCTTC.

The rearrangement uses TRBV30 and TRBJ2-2; no firm D call. V was clipped by 3 bases and J by 1 base, with 15 bases between them. Germline CDR1 and CDR2: GTSNPN and SVGIG (reference sequence). The CDR3 covers 16 residues. The CDR3 protein is CAWRDTLQWNTGELFF. Here the CDR3 DNA reads TGTGCCTGGAGAGATACCTTACAATGGAACACCGGGGAGCTGTTTTTT.

V and J are TRBV6-4 and TRBJ2-2; D ambiguous. Germline CDR1 and CDR2: MRHNA and SNTAGT. This CDR3 spans 14 amino acids. V gave up 3 bases and J gave up 3 bases, with 8 bases separating them. CDR3 DNA: TGTGCCAGCAGTGATCTATCCGACACCGGGGAGCTGTTTTTT. This gives the protein CASSDLSDTGELFF.

This clone was observed a handful of times. This chain joins TRBV5-6 and TRBJ2-2; a weak D match, TRBD1 (5 bases). The germline V gene encodes CDR1 SGHDT and CDR2 YYEEEE. Trimming cost V 4 bases and J 4 bases, with 8 bases left between them. This CDR3 comprises 13 residues. This CDR3 is CASSPRVTGELFF. Written as DNA, the CDR3 is TGTGCCAGCAGCCCCAGGGTCACCGGGGAGCTGTTTTTT.

The chain joins TRBV20-1 to TRBJ1-1; no firm D call. CDR1 is DFQATT, CDR2 SNEGSKA, per germline (reference sequence). The CDR3 has 11 residues. V was pared by 4 bases and J by 4 bases, with 7 bases between. The chain's CDR3 is CSAMTLTEAFF. In DNA form, the CDR3 reads TGCAGTGCTATGACACTCACTGAAGCTTTCTTT.

The chain employs TRBV2 and TRBJ2-7; 9 bases line up with TRBD1. The V gene end was trimmed by 0 bases and the J gene end by 1 base; junction bases not matched to a gene: 10. CDR1 and CDR2 (germline): SNHLY, FYNNEI. The CDR3 totals 18 residues. DNA of the CDR3: TGTGCCAGCAGTGAAGCGCTTTTAGGAGGACAGGGGTCCTACGAGCAGTACTTC. As protein: CASSEALLGGQGSYEQYF.

V usage is TRBV7-9 and J usage is TRBJ2-4; 13 nucleotides line up with TRBD2. V was clipped by 4 bases and J by 0 bases; unmatched bases: 9. The CDR3 runs 19 residues. The V gene's germline CDR1 is SEHNR and CDR2 FQNEAQ (reference sequence). CDR3 nucleotide sequence: TGTGCCAGCAGCTCCACTAGCGGGGGGGCTATTAGAGCCAAAAACATTCAGTACTTC. Its protein is CASSSTSGGAIRAKNIQYF.

This chain links TRBV3-1 (or the pseudogene TRBV3-2) with TRBJ2-5; TRBD2 agrees at 12 bases. This CDR3 region has 18 residues. CDR1 is LGHDT and CDR2 is YNNKEL in the germline V gene (reference sequence). Trimming at V came to 0 bases and at J to 0 bases, leaving 5 bases not matched to a gene. The CDR3 bases are TGTGCCAGCAGCCAAGAATCACTAGCGGGGGGATACCAAGAGACCCAGTACTTC. It translates to CASSQESLAGGYQETQYF.

J is TRBJ1-5 and V is TRBV19, with D unclear. Per the germline V gene, CDR1 is LNHDA and CDR2 is SQIVND (reference sequence). Deletions cut 5 bases from V and 1 base from J, with 9 bases between. The length of the CDR3 is 14 residues. CDR3 region: CASSPGLSNQPQHF. Written as DNA, the CDR3 is TGTGCCAGTAGTCCGGGTCTGAGCAATCAGCCCCAGCATTTT.

The chain couples TRBV7-2 to TRBJ1-2; D possibly corresponds to TRBD1 (6 bases). The length of the CDR3 is 14 residues. In germline, CDR1 is SGHTA, CDR2 FQGNSA. V was trimmed by 4 bases and J by 2 bases, leaving 11 bases between them. DNA of the CDR3: TGTGCCAGCAGCTCTTCAGGGGTGAACTATGGCTACACCTTC. Translated, it gives CASSSSGVNYGYTF.

CDR3 sequence (DNA): TGTGCCAGCAGCACAGGCCGGGACAGAGGCTATGGCTACACCTTC. This gives the protein CASSTGRDRGYGYTF. The genes are TRBV7-9 and TRBJ1-2, with 7 bases fitting TRBD1. The length of the CDR3 is 15 residues. The V segment lost 5 bases and the J segment 4 bases; nucleotides outside the gene matches: 10. Germline lookup yields CDR1 SEHNR and CDR2 FQNEAQ (reference sequence).

This rearrangement joins TRBV14 to TRBJ2-7; TRBD1 agrees at 8 bases. V gave up 0 bases and J gave up 2 bases; unmatched junction bases: 21. The germline CDR1 and CDR2 sequences are SGHDN and FVKESK. This CDR3 region has 21 residues. The CDR3 sequence is CASSQEIGDRRPQGIPYEQYF. As DNA, the CDR3 is TGTGCCAGCAGCCAAGAAATCGGGGACAGGCGACCACAGGGGATTCCCTACGAGCAGTACTTC.

The V call is TRBV30, the J call TRBJ1-6; unclear D gene. Per the germline V gene, CDR1 is GTSNPN and CDR2 is SVGIG (reference sequence). This CDR3 comprises 11 residues. V was shortened by 0 bases and J by 13 bases, with 7 bases between the two germline ends. The CDR3 protein is CAWSVPGPLHF. CDR3 DNA: TGTGCCTGGAGTGTACCGGGCCCCCTCCACTTT.

This clone has just a few counts. In the same sample, other DNA sequences code for this CDR3. The rearrangement joins TRBV3-1 (or the pseudogene TRBV3-2) to TRBJ1-1; D is ambiguous. V was pared by 2 bases and J by 1 base, with 5 bases between. Germline assignment: CDR1 LGHDT and CDR2 YNNKEL (reference sequence). The CDR3 is made up of 13 amino acids. CDR3 sequence: CASSQSANTEAFF. The CDR3 coding sequence is TGTGCCAGCAGCCAATCAGCGAACACTGAAGCTTTCTTT.